The rows below give T cell receptor beta chains drawn from one sample of a study of blood T cell repertoires in COVID-19. Sequencing used immunoSEQ multiplex PCR; TCRdb keeps in-frame clones, though not all of them. Among more than 250,000 clones listed, around 86% were seen once. The sample comprised peripheral blood. These TCRs come from a man in his forties or fifties with active or convalescent COVID-19. CDR3s include the opening cysteine and the closing phenylalanine or tryptophan.

V gene	CDR3 length	J gene	CDR3 protein
TRBV24-1	13	TRBJ1-5	CATSAGQGQPQHF
TRBV15	15	TRBJ2-5	CATSRDPGFLETQYF
TRBV6-1	16	TRBJ2-5	CASSEVVAGGGETQYF
TRBV30	13	TRBJ1-2	CAWRPPGVGGYTF
TRBV11-2	13	TRBJ1-1	CASSRQENTEAFF
TRBV12-5	13	TRBJ2-1	CASGDFSYNEQFF
TRBV25-1	14	TRBJ1-4	CASSEAANSGKLFF
TRBV6-5	16	TRBJ2-5	CASSYSFRPRVETQYF
TRBV7-8	15	TRBJ2-7	CASSLVRGGSSEQYF
TRBV6-6	14	TRBJ1-4	CASSLGQGSEKLFF
TRBV6-2/TRBV6-3	21	TRBJ1-5	CASSYSNTPGQARYSNQPQHF
TRBV3-1/TRBV3-2	13	TRBJ1-6	CASSPREGSPLHF
TRBV24-1	15	TRBJ1-2	CATSDPGTGNYGYTF
TRBV7-9	13	TRBJ2-3	CASSGTGTDTQYF
TRBV5-1	14	TRBJ1-4	CASSLGTGNEKLFF
TRBV24-1	15	TRBJ2-1	CATSNSGTGNNEQFF
TRBV7-2	17	TRBJ2-4	CASSLYSSFRAKNIQYF
TRBV7-7	15	TRBJ1-3	CASSFGSPFGNTIYF
TRBV5-1	15	TRBJ1-6	CASSAQGTGNSPLHF
TRBV29-1	14	TRBJ2-5	CSVGPWVGAETQYF
TRBV7-2	13	TRBJ1-2	CASSLGQNYGYTF
TRBV14	15	TRBJ2-2	CASSLNIAGTGELFF
TRBV7-3	13	TRBJ2-3	CASSSQEGTTQYF
TRBV28	14	TRBJ1-2	CASSISAGRYGYTF
TRBV7-9	13	TRBJ2-1	CASSLGTGNEQFF
TRBV30	14	TRBJ1-4	CAWSRQGGNEKLFF
TRBV6-5	16	TRBJ2-1	CASSFFQPEGYNEQFF